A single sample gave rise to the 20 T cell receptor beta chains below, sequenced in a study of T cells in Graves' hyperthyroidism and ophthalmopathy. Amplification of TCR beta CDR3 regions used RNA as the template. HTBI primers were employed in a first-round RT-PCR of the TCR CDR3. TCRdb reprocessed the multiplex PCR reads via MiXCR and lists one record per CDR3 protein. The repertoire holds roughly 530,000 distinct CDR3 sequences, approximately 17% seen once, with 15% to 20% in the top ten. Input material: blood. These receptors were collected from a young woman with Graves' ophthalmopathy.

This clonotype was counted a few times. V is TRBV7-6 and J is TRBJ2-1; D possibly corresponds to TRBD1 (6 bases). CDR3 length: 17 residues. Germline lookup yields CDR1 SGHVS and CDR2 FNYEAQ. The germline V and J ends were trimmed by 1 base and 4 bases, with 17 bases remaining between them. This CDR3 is CASSLEGLEGVYNEQFF. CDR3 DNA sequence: TGTGCCAGCAGCTTAGAAGGGCTAGAGGGGGTATACAATGAGCAGTTCTTC.

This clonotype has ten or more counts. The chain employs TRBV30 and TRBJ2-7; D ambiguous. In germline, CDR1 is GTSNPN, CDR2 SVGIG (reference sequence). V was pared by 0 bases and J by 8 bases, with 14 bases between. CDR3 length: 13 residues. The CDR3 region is CAWSVQSGAQQYF. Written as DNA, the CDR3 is TGTGCCTGGAGTGTACAATCGGGTGCTCAGCAGTACTTC.

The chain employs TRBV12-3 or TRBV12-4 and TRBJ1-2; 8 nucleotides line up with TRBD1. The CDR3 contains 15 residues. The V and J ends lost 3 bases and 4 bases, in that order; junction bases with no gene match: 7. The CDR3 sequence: CASSFGQGNLYGYTF. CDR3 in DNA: TGTGCCAGCAGTTTTGGACAGGGAAACCTCTATGGCTACACCTTC.

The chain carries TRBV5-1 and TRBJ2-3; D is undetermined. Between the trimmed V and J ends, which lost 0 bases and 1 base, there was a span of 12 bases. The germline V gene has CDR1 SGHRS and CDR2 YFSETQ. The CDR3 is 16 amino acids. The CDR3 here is CASSLVVNEGTDTQYF. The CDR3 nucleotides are TGCGCCAGCAGCTTGGTGGTAAACGAAGGCACAGATACGCAGTATTTT.

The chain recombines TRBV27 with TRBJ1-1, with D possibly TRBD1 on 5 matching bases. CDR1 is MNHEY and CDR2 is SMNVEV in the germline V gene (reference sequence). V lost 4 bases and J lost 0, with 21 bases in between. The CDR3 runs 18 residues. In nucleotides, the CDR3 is TGTGCCAGCAGTTCCACCCTTTGGGACGCAGCTATGAACACTGAAGCTTTCTTT. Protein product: CASSSTLWDAAMNTEAFF.

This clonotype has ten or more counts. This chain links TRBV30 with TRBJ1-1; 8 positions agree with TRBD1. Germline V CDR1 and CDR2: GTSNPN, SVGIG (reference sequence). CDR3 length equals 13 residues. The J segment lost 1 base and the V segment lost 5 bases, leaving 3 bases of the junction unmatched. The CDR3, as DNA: TGTGCCTGGGATACAGGGGGGAACACTGAAGCTTTCTTT. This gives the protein CAWDTGGNTEAFF. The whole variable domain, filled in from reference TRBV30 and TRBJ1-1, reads SQTIHQWPATLVQPVGSPLSLECTVEGTSNPNLYWYRQAAGRGLQLLFYSVGIGQISSEVPQNLSASRPQDRQFILSSKKLLLSDSGFYLCAWDTGGNTEAFFGQGTRLTVV.

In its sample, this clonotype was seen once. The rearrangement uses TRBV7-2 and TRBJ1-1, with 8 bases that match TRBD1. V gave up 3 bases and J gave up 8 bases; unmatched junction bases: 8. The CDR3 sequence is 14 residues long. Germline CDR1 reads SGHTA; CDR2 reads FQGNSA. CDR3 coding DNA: TGTGCCAGCAGCTTCGGACAGGGTGATAAGGAAGCTTTCTTT. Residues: CASSFGQGDKEAFF.

The CDR3 DNA reads TGCGCCAGCAGCCGCCTAACTAGCGGGGGGGCCTACGAGCAGTACTTC. Its translation: CASSRLTSGGAYEQYF. V usage is TRBV4-1 and J usage is TRBJ2-7, with 13 positions matching TRBD2. Germline CDR1 is MGHRA and CDR2 is YSYEKL. J gave up 2 bases and V 4 bases, and 5 bases lay outside the gene matches. This CDR3 has 16 residues.

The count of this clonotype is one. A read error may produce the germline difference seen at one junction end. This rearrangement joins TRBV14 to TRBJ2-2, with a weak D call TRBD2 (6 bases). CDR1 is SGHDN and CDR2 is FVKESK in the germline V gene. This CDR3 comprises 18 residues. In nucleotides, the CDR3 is TGTGCCAGCAGCCAAGCTTTCCGCGGATTCGGGAGCACCGGGGAGCCGTTTTTT. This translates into CASSQAFRGFGSTGEPFF.

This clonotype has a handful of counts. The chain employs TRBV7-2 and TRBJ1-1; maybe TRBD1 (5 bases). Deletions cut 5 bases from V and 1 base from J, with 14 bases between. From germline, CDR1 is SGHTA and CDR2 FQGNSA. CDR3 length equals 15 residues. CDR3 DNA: TGTGCCAGCAGCCTAGGGGTAGGGGCGAACACTGAAGCTTTCTTT. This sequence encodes CASSLGVGANTEAFF.

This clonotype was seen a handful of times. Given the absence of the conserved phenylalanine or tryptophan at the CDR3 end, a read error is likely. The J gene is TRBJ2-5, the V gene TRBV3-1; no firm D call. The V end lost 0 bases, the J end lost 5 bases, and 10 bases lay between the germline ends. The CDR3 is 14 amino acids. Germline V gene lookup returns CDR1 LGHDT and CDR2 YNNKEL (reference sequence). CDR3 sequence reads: CASSQDRWRETQYL. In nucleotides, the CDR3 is TGTGCCAGCAGCCAAGATCGGTGGCGGGAGACCCAGTACCTC.

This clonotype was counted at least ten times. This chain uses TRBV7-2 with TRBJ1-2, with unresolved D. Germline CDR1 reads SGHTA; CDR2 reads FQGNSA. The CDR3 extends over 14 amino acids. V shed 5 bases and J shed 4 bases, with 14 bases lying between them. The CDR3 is CASSHGGRIYGYTF. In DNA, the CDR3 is TGTGCCAGCAGCCACGGCGGTAGGATCTATGGCTACACCTTC.

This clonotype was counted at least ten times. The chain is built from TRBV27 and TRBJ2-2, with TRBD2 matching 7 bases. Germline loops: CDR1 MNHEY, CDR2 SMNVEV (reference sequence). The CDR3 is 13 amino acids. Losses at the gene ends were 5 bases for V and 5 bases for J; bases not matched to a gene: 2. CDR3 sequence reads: CASSHSGTGELFF. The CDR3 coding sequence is TGTGCCAGCAGTCATAGCGGGACCGGGGAGCTGTTTTTT.

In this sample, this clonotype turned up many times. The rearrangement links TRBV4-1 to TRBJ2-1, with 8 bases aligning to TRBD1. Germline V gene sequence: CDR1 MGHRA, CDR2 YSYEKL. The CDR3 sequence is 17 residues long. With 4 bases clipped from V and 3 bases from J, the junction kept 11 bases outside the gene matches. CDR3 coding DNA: TGCGCCAGCAGCCCCACAGCTCCCGGACAGGGCTACAATGAGCAGTTCTTC. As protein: CASSPTAPGQGYNEQFF.

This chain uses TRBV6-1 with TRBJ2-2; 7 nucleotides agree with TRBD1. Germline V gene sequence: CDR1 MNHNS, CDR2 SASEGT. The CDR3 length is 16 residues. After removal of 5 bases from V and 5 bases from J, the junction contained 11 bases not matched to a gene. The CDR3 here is CASSTDRAGKTGELFF. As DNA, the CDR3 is TGTGCCAGCAGTACCGACAGGGCCGGAAAAACCGGGGAGCTGTTTTTT.

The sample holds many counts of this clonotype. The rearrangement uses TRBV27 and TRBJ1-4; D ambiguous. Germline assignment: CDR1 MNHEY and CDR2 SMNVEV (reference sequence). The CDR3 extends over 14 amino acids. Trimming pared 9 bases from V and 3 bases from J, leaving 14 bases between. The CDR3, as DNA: TGTGCCAGTTCCTCGACTCGACCTAATGAAAAACTGTTTTTT. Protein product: CASSSTRPNEKLFF.

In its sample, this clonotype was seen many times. The CDR3 is CASSERETETQYF. The DNA for the CDR3 is TGCGCCAGCAGTGAGAGAGAGACGGAGACCCAGTACTTC. The V and J genes are TRBV10-2 and TRBJ2-5; D remains ambiguous. The CDR3 runs 13 residues. Germline values: CDR1 WSHSY, CDR2 SAAADI. Trimming took off 2 bases at V and 5 bases at J, with 9 bases between the two ends.

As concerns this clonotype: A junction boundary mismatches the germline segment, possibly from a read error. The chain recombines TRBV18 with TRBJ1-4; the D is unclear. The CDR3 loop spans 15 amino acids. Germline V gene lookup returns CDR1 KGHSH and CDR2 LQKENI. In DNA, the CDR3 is TGTGCCGGCTCACCACCGGGCCCAATGAGGGAAAAACTGTTTTTT. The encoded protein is CAGSPPGPMREKLFF.

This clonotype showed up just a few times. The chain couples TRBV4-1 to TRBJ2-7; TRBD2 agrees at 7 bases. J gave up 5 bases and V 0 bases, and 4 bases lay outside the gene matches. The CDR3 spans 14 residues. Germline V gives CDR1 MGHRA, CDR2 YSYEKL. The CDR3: CASSQEGGLDEQYF. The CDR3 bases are TGCGCCAGCAGCCAAGAGGGAGGGCTTGACGAGCAGTACTTC.

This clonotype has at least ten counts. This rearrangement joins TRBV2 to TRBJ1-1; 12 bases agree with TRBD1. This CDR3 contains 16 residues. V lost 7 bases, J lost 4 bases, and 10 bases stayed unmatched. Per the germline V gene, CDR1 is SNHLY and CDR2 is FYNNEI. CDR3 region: CASNPGTGGLSTEAFF. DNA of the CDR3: TGTGCCAGCAATCCAGGGACAGGGGGCTTGAGCACTGAAGCTTTCTTT.